This record covers a single T cell receptor beta chain. The target antigen is unknown. The entry originates in a study of T cell responses to AZD1222 COVID-19 vaccine. General study points: It should be noted that donors were predominantly white British and more often female, and clonal diversity was possibly underestimated. Unmutated variant regions reportedly attract nearly half of all spike-specific TCRs. Sampled repertoires all dated from after the peak T cell response.

The V end was cut by 0 bases, the J end by 10 bases, with 19 bases between. The CDR3 is 16 residues long. Germline V gene lookup returns CDR1 LGHNA and CDR2 YSLEER. Measured with immunoSEQ multiplex PCR; TCRdb has only the in-frame clones, and not every one. The sample records about 190,000 clones, over 80% being singletons. The rearrangement uses TRBV4-3 and TRBJ2-1; maybe TRBD1 (6 bases). This clonotype was sampled from an adult in good health. The source material was peripheral blood, sampled on day 0 of MenACWY control vaccination. In DNA form, the CDR3 reads TGCGCCAGCAGCCAAGATTTCCGGAGCCCCGGGACAGAGCAGTTCTTC. Amino acids: CASSQDFRSPGTEQFF.